This passage covers 13 T cell receptor beta chains from one sample sequenced in a study of draining lymph node invasion in breast cancer. TCRdb redid the calling of the bulk RNA-seq reads with MiXCR, one entry per CDR3 protein. The sample yields about 3,100 distinct CDR3 sequences, about half seen once. The CD4+ CD45RA- CD25high gate defined the sorted memory regulatory T cells. The specimen was sorted memory Tregs from a lymph node. These TCRs come from a female donor with luminal breast cancer.

The chain couples TRBV10-2 to TRBJ1-1; TRBD1 aligns across 8 bases. This CDR3 is built from 15 residues. Trimming cost V 8 bases and J 0 bases; bases outside gene matches: 8. CDR1 and CDR2 (germline): WSHSY, SAAADI. In DNA form, the CDR3 reads TGCGCCAGCGCCGGACAGGGTAAAATGAACACTGAAGCTTTCTTT. Translating it yields CASAGQGKMNTEAFF.

CDR3 sequence: CSARVGAHGGYTF. The CDR3 DNA reads TGCAGTGCTAGAGTCGGCGCCCATGGGGGCTACACCTTC. The gene calls are TRBV20-1 and TRBJ1-2; unclear D gene. CDR3 length: 13 amino acids. The germline V and J ends were trimmed by 1 base and 8 bases, with 14 bases remaining between them. The germline CDR1 and CDR2 sequences are DFQATT and SNEGSKA (reference sequence).

The V gene is TRBV11-2, the J gene TRBJ2-3; 8 bases match TRBD2. The V gene end was trimmed by 2 bases and the J gene end by 0 bases; junction bases not matched to a gene: 10. Germline V gives CDR1 SGHAT, CDR2 FQNNGV. CDR3 length: 18 residues. CDR3 sequence (DNA): TGTGCCAGCAGCTTAACGAGGGGGGGCGGGGGGAGCACAGATACGCAGTATTTT. Amino acids: CASSLTRGGGGSTDTQYF.

About this clonotype: The junction departs from the called germline gene at one end, perhaps through a read error. The chain joins TRBV6-4 to TRBJ2-3; 7 bases map to TRBD2. The CDR3 consists of 15 residues. Germline V gives CDR1 MRHNA, CDR2 SNTAGT. The CDR3 reads CASCEFAGASYTQYF. The CDR3 coding sequence is TGTGCCAGCTGTGAATTTGCGGGAGCTTCATATACGCAGTATTTT.

This clonotype was counted between two and nine times. This chain links TRBV5-1 with TRBJ1-4, with D tentatively TRBD1 (5 bases). In germline, CDR1 is SGHRS, CDR2 YFSETQ. This CDR3 comprises 15 residues. Trimming left V 0 bases short and J 2 bases short, with 8 bases between. The CDR3 nucleotides read TGCGCCAGCAGCTTGGCCGGGGGGACTAATGAAAAACTGTTTTTT. This sequence encodes CASSLAGGTNEKLFF.

This clonotype was counted between two and nine times. This chain uses TRBV7-3 with TRBJ1-1; a possible D gene is TRBD1 (5 bases). The V end lost 2 bases, the J end lost 2 bases, and 9 bases lay between the germline ends. The CDR3 is made up of 14 amino acids. Germline V gene data show CDR1 as SGHTA and CDR2 as FQGTGA. The CDR3 sequence is CASSLWGGNTEAFF. In nucleotides, the CDR3 is TGTGCCAGCAGCTTATGGGGGGGAAACACTGAAGCTTTCTTT.

The chain recombines TRBV20-1 with TRBJ1-3; TRBD1 is a possible D gene (6 bases). This CDR3 is built from 13 residues. Germline V gene lookup returns CDR1 DFQATT and CDR2 SNEGSKA (reference sequence). V was shortened by 5 bases and J by 2 bases, with 10 bases between the two germline ends. As DNA, the CDR3 is TGCAGTGCTCGGACAGCCACTGGAAACACCATATATTTT. Protein product: CSARTATGNTIYF.

V and J are TRBV29-1 and TRBJ2-3, with 9 bases that match TRBD2. The trim removed 6 bases at V and 4 bases at J, leaving 5 bases unmatched. This CDR3 spans 13 amino acids. The germline V gene has CDR1 SQVTM and CDR2 ANQGSEA. The CDR3: CSVRGRAADTQYF. The DNA of the CDR3 is TGCAGCGTCCGCGGGAGGGCGGCAGATACGCAGTATTTT.

This clonotype was seen a few times. V gene TRBV20-1 combines with J gene TRBJ1-6; maybe TRBD1 (6 bases). This CDR3 is built from 17 residues. The germline CDR1 and CDR2 sequences are DFQATT and SNEGSKA (reference sequence). V was trimmed by 5 bases and J by 4 bases, leaving 21 bases between them. The CDR3 nucleotides are TGCAGTGCTCCCTTTGCGGGGGCGACGGGGTATAATTCACCCCTCCACTTT. Protein sequence: CSAPFAGATGYNSPLHF.

The chain joins TRBV19 to TRBJ2-4; 14 bases are a match to TRBD2. Trimming cost V 2 bases and J 1 base; bases outside gene matches: 7. Germline V gives CDR1 LNHDA, CDR2 SQIVND (reference sequence). CDR3 size: 19 residues. The DNA for the CDR3 is TGTGCCAGTAGTATAAACGGACTAGCGGGAGGTACGGCCAAAAACATTCAGTACTTC. This translates into CASSINGLAGGTAKNIQYF.

This clonotype was observed a handful of times. This sequence joins TRBV7-9 and TRBJ1-2, with 10 positions matching TRBD1. Germline V lookup: CDR1 SEHNR, CDR2 FQNEAQ (reference sequence). The J segment lost 2 bases and the V segment lost 1 base, leaving 4 bases of the junction unmatched. This CDR3 comprises 16 residues. The CDR3 is CASSLVGQGQNYGYTF. For the CDR3, the DNA is TGTGCCAGCAGCTTAGTGGGACAGGGGCAGAACTATGGCTACACCTTC.

In its sample, this clonotype is large. This sequence joins TRBV20-1 and TRBJ2-5; possible D gene TRBD1, 5 bases. The CDR3 is 12 residues long. Germline CDR1 reads DFQATT; CDR2 reads SNEGSKA (reference sequence). Between the trimmed V and J ends, which lost 4 bases and 3 bases, there was a span of 9 bases. The CDR3 DNA reads as TGCAGTGCTAAAAAAGGGGAAGAGACCCAGTACTTC. It yields the protein CSAKKGEETQYF.

J is TRBJ2-7 and V is TRBV28; 7 bases line up with TRBD2. Trimming removed 3 bases from V and 7 bases from J; junction bases left unmatched: 9. This CDR3 is 14 amino acids long. From germline, CDR1 is MDHEN and CDR2 SYDVKM. The CDR3 loop reads CASSFGTTPSEQYF. The CDR3 nucleotides are TGTGCCAGCAGTTTTGGGACTACCCCGTCAGAGCAGTACTTC.